These 18 T cell receptor beta chains share one sample of origin, sequenced in a study of T cell repertoires in cytomegalovirus infection. TCRdb independently ran MiXCR on the reads; one entry per CDR3 protein. In the table there are nearly 450,000 distinct CDR3 sequences, roughly 30% of which are singletons. The specimen was PBMCs. The source of these receptors is a human donor in good health (CMV status not recorded). Some clones in this sample may be carry-over from other donors' samples.

Points on this clonotype: The missing conserved phenylalanine or tryptophan at the end of this CDR3 makes a read error likely. The chain combines TRBV7-6 with TRBJ2-5; a possible D gene is TRBD2 (6 bases). The CDR3 sequence is 14 residues long. Germline CDR1 SGHVS, CDR2 FNYEAQ. The ends were cut back, 1 base at V and 2 bases at J, with 8 bases in the middle. DNA of the CDR3: TGTGCCAGCAGCTTAGGCGGGGAACAAGAGACCCAGTACTTA. Its translation: CASSLGGEQETQYL.

This clonotype came up many times. CDR3 residues: CATSERVNTEAFF. Here the CDR3 DNA reads TGTGCCACTAGTGAGAGGGTGAACACTGAAGCTTTCTTT. The chain carries TRBV7-6 and TRBJ1-1, with no clear D. The V end lost 10 bases, the J end lost 0 bases, and 12 bases lay between the germline ends. The CDR3 extends over 13 amino acids. CDR1 and CDR2 (germline): SGHVS, FNYEAQ.

This clonotype was detected many times. The rearrangement links TRBV7-6 to TRBJ2-3; 8 nucleotides align to TRBD1. After removal of 3 bases from V and 4 bases from J, the junction contained 3 bases not matched to a gene. CDR1 is SGHVS, CDR2 FNYEAQ, per germline. The CDR3 extends over 14 amino acids. The CDR3 here is CASSFGQGPDTQYF. Written as DNA, the CDR3 is TGTGCCAGCAGCTTCGGACAGGGTCCAGATACGCAGTATTTT.

Worth noting for this clonotype: A read error may be the cause here, since a much bigger clone is one base away. Without the conserved terminal phenylalanine or tryptophan, this CDR3 likely stems from a read error. J is TRBJ1-1 and V is TRBV6-2 or TRBV6-3; a possible D gene is TRBD1 (6 bases). The V gene lost 4 bases and the J gene lost 1 base, with 10 bases spanning the gap. The CDR3 is 14 amino acids. Germline-derived CDR1 and CDR2 are MNHEY and SVGEGT. CDR3 sequence (DNA): TGTGCCAGCAGTTCGGGACACTCGAACACTGAAGCTTTCCTT. This encodes CASSSGHSNTEAFL.

The chain couples TRBV7-2 to TRBJ1-2; 9 nucleotides agree with TRBD1. This CDR3 comprises 15 residues. Germline values: CDR1 SGHTA, CDR2 FQGNSA. V was pared by 4 bases and J by 5 bases, with 8 bases of the junction left unmatched. CDR3 loop: CASSSRSGTGYGYTF. The CDR3 coding sequence is TGTGCCAGCAGCTCGAGATCCGGGACAGGGTATGGCTACACCTTC. Variable domain in full (rest from reference TRBV7-2 and TRBJ1-2): GAGVSQSPSNKVTEKGKDVELRCDPISGHTALYWYRQSLGQGLEFLIYFQGNSAPDKSGLPSDRFSAERTGGSVSTLTIQRTQQEDSAVYLCASSSRSGTGYGYTFGSGTRLTVV.

This clonotype was detected only a few times. The chain joins TRBV20-1 to TRBJ2-5; 13 bases agree with TRBD2. Trimming cost V 3 bases and J 2 bases; bases outside gene matches: 9. CDR1 is DFQATT and CDR2 is SNEGSKA in the germline V gene (reference sequence). This CDR3 spans 17 amino acids. Written as DNA, the CDR3 is TGCAGTGCTAGTCCGACTAGCGGGGGGAGGGGGCAAGAGACCCAGTACTTC. The encoded protein is CSASPTSGGRGQETQYF.

This clonotype turned up a few times. This chain links TRBV19 with TRBJ1-1; a weak D match, TRBD1 (6 bases). This CDR3 is 13 amino acids long. The germline V gene encodes CDR1 LNHDA and CDR2 SQIVND (reference sequence). V shed 3 bases and J shed 4 bases, with 9 bases lying between them. The CDR3 bases are TGTGCCAGTAGTATCATGGGGGCCACTGAAGCTTTCTTT. It is translated as CASSIMGATEAFF.

This clonotype was counted a few times. The J gene is TRBJ1-4, the V gene TRBV27; D ambiguous. CDR1 and CDR2 (germline): MNHEY, SMNVEV (reference sequence). The CDR3 totals 12 residues. Deletions cut 5 bases from V and 4 bases from J, with 5 bases between. The CDR3 sequence is CASSAVNEKLFF. In DNA, the CDR3 is TGTGCCAGCAGTGCAGTTAATGAAAAACTGTTTTTT.

The chain carries TRBV29-1 and TRBJ2-7, with D uncertain. The CDR3 sequence is 12 residues long. V was trimmed by 4 bases and J by 1 base, leaving 8 bases between them. Germline V gives CDR1 SQVTM, CDR2 ANQGSEA. Written as DNA, the CDR3 is TGCAGCGTTGGGATCGATTCCTACGAGCAGTACTTC. Its translation: CSVGIDSYEQYF.

At least ten counts were recorded for this clonotype. The chain recombines TRBV7-2 with TRBJ2-3, with 7 bases lining up with TRBD1. Germline-derived CDR1 and CDR2 are SGHTA and FQGNSA. The trim removed 1 base at V and 1 base at J, leaving 2 bases unmatched. This CDR3 has 15 amino acids. The chain's CDR3 is CASSLEGAGTDTQYF. CDR3 bases: TGTGCCAGCAGCTTAGAGGGGGCCGGCACAGATACGCAGTATTTT. Variable domain in full (rest from reference TRBV7-2 and TRBJ2-3): GAGVSQSPSNKVTEKGKDVELRCDPISGHTALYWYRQSLGQGLEFLIYFQGNSAPDKSGLPSDRFSAERTGGSVSTLTIQRTQQEDSAVYLCASSLEGAGTDTQYFGPGTRLTVL.

V usage is TRBV10-3 and J usage is TRBJ1-2; 9 nucleotides line up with TRBD1. CDR1 and CDR2 from the germline V gene are ENHRY and SYGVKD. V was clipped by 6 bases and J by 4 bases; unmatched bases: 3. This CDR3 contains 13 residues. CDR3 sequence: CAISQGQGYGYTF. Here the CDR3 DNA reads TGTGCCATCAGCCAGGGACAGGGCTATGGCTACACCTTC.

The V and J genes are TRBV7-3 and TRBJ2-2, with 11 bases fitting TRBD2. V dropped 5 bases and J dropped 5; count of bases not matched to a gene: 19. Germline CDR1 and CDR2: SGHTA and FQGTGA. The CDR3 consists of 20 residues. CDR3 region: CASSPWARATSGGETGELFF. DNA of the CDR3: TGTGCCAGCAGCCCCTGGGCCAGGGCCACTAGCGGGGGCGAGACCGGGGAGCTGTTTTTT.

This clonotype was counted many times. The rearrangement joins TRBV6-2 or TRBV6-3 to TRBJ2-7, with TRBD2 as a possible D gene (6 bases). The germline gives CDR1 MNHEY, CDR2 SVGEGT. Trimming removed 0 bases from V and 3 bases from J, with 15 bases in between. The CDR3 runs to 16 residues. The CDR3 reads CASSYSMRDQHYEQYF. The CDR3, as DNA: TGTGCCAGCAGTTACTCGATGCGGGACCAACACTACGAGCAGTACTTC.

This chain links TRBV13 with TRBJ1-1, with a weak D call TRBD1 (5 bases). Deletions cut 2 bases from V and 7 bases from J, with 23 bases between. This CDR3 spans 17 amino acids. The V gene's germline CDR1 is PRHDT and CDR2 FYEKMQ (reference sequence). The CDR3 DNA reads as TGTGCCAGCAGCTTATGGGTGGGCGGCAGGGCCCCCAATGAAGCTTTCTTT. Protein product: CASSLWVGGRAPNEAFF.

The rearrangement links TRBV12-3 or TRBV12-4 to TRBJ1-2; a possible D gene is TRBD1 (6 bases). The CDR3 totals 15 residues. V was trimmed by 5 bases and J by 1 base, leaving 14 bases between them. Written as DNA, the CDR3 is TGTGCCAGCAGTCCCCTAACAGGGTTTAACTATGGCTACACCTTC. This gives the protein CASSPLTGFNYGYTF.

This clonotype has at least ten counts. This chain joins TRBV7-6 and TRBJ1-2, with 12 bases aligning to TRBD1. V was pared by 5 bases and J by 3 bases, with 10 bases of the junction left unmatched. Germline V gives CDR1 SGHVS, CDR2 FNYEAQ. The CDR3 consists of 17 residues. The CDR3 here is CASSPRGQGAHDYGYTF. The CDR3 DNA follows: TGTGCCAGCAGCCCCCGGGGACAGGGGGCGCACGACTATGGCTACACCTTC.

This clonotype was detected a few times. This chain joins TRBV6-2 or TRBV6-3 and TRBJ2-1; no clear D gene. CDR3 length: 17 amino acids. Germline CDR1 and CDR2: MNHEY and SVGEGT. Trimming took 0 bases from V and 0 from J, leaving 12 bases between them. Here the CDR3 DNA reads TGTGCCAGCAGTTACTCGACGTTGCTTAGCTCCTACAATGAGCAGTTCTTC. Its protein product is CASSYSTLLSSYNEQFF.

The chain joins TRBV2 to TRBJ1-5; D gene uncertain. The CDR3 extends over 12 amino acids. The germline V gene encodes CDR1 SNHLY and CDR2 FYNNEI. Between the trimmed V and J ends, which lost 9 bases and 1 base, there was a span of 7 bases. The DNA of the CDR3 is TGTGCCAGTGAGGACAGCAATCAGCCCCAGCATTTT. This gives the protein CASEDSNQPQHF. Together with reference TRBV2 and TRBJ1-5, the CDR3 gives the full variable domain: EPEVTQTPSHQVTQMGQEVILRCVPISNHLYFYWYRQILGQKVEFLVSFYNNEISEKSEIFDDQFSVERPDGSNFTLKIRSTKLEDSAMYFCASEDSNQPQHFGDGTRLSIL.